This passage covers 4 T cell receptor beta chains from one sample sequenced in a study of Ad26.COV2.S vaccination and SARS-CoV-2 variants. Treatment described: some 20 received Ad26.COV2.S at low or high dose, single or two shots; roughly five received placebo; per-sample allocation not given. Day 63 after the first injection of vaccine or placebo was the sampling time. Repertoires were generated with immunoSEQ multiplex PCR, while TCRdb's copy carries only in-frame clones and drops some. The sample carries about 350,000 clones, 70% to 90% recorded once. This specimen was peripheral blood, taken in a trial of Ad26.COV2.S vaccine versus placebo. The receptors originated from a person aged 18-65 years who received the Ad26.COV2.S COVID-19 vaccine or a placebo.

The gene calls are TRBV9 and TRBJ2-1; D could derive from TRBD1 or TRBD2 (6 bases each). The V and J ends lost 2 bases and 3 bases respectively, with 15 bases between them. CDR3 length: 16 amino acids. Germline V CDR1 and CDR2: SGDLS, YYNGEE. The CDR3 protein is CASSVIPGASYNEQFF. The CDR3 bases are TGTGCCAGCAGCGTCATTCCGGGGGCAAGCTACAATGAGCAGTTCTTC.

This chain connects TRBV6-2 or TRBV6-3 to TRBJ1-4, with D possibly being TRBD1 (5 bases). CDR1 MNHEY and CDR2 SVGEGT come from the germline V gene. The CDR3 runs 15 residues. The V and J ends lost 2 bases and 3 bases respectively, with 10 bases between them. The CDR3 loop is CASSYQGPANEKLFF. The CDR3 DNA reads as TGTGCCAGCAGTTACCAGGGCCCCGCTAATGAAAAACTGTTTTTT.

This clone was recorded once. The V call is TRBV20-1, the J call TRBJ2-7; D gene unclear. V lost 5 bases and J 4 bases, leaving 3 bases between the germline ends. Germline CDR1 is DFQATT and CDR2 is SNEGSKA (reference sequence). The CDR3 has 9 residues. The CDR3 region is CSAHYEQYF. The CDR3 bases are TGCAGTGCTCATTACGAGCAGTACTTC.

The chain is built from TRBV11-3 and TRBJ2-5; D gene ambiguous. Germline V gene data show CDR1 as SGHNT and CDR2 as YENEEA. V lost 1 base, J lost 7 bases, and 13 bases lay in between. The CDR3 has 14 amino acids. The CDR3 sequence: CASSLGGETRTQYF. The CDR3 coding sequence is TGTGCCAGCAGCTTAGGTGGAGAAACTCGGACCCAGTACTTC.